This T cell receptor (beta chain) was recovered during a study of T-cell reconstitution after alpha-beta-depleted transplantation in children. It was with unique molecular identifiers that the TCRbeta library was prepared. One entry per CDR3 protein results from TCRdb running MiXCR on the PCR reads. The data contain about 610,000 distinct CDR3 sequences, about 10% of them singletons. The TCR comes from a human donor who donated a stem cell graft to a child with acute myeloid leukemia. The specimen was PBMCs from the stem cell graft donor, collected from the stem cell graft.

DNA of the CDR3: TGCAGCGTTGTGGACAGGGGCACAGATACGCAGTATTTT. It translates to CSVVDRGTDTQYF. J is TRBJ2-3 and V is TRBV29-1; 8 bases map to TRBD1. Germline trimming cut 4 bases from V and 1 base from J; bases unmatched to any gene: 1. Per germline, CDR1 SQVTM and CDR2 ANQGSEA. The length of the CDR3 is 13 residues.